A single sample is the source of the 30 T cell receptor beta chains below, sequenced in a study of T-cell reconstitution after alpha-beta-depleted transplantation in children. Construction of the TCRbeta library involved unique molecular identifiers. Via MiXCR, TCRdb re-called the PCR reads, giving one row per CDR3 protein. The data show almost 500,000 distinct CDR3 sequences, with about 10% seen just once and 2% to 2.5% held by the top ten. The sequenced sample was PBMCs, obtained before TCRalphabeta/CD19-depleted stem cell transplant. The receptors were sampled from a child under 10 years old with inherited bone marrow failure, due to receive a stem cell transplant.

This clonotype was counted many times. V usage is TRBV12-3 or TRBV12-4 and J usage is TRBJ2-5; weak D call: TRBD2 (6 bases). The V end was cut by 6 bases, the J end by 12 bases, with 17 bases between. The CDR3 has 12 amino acids. The DNA of the CDR3 is TGTGCCAGCAGCCGCGCGGGGCGGGTTAAGTACTTC. Protein: CASSRAGRVKYF.

This clonotype has just a few counts. This sequence joins TRBV20-1 and TRBJ2-2, with D possibly TRBD1 on 6 matching bases. V lost 3 bases, J lost 7 bases, and 24 bases lay in between. CDR1 is DFQATT, CDR2 SNEGSKA, per germline (reference sequence). There are 17 residues in the CDR3. DNA of the CDR3: TGCAGTGCTAGGTGGACAGCCCTGCCGGTTAGGAGCGGGGAGCTGTTTTTT. It is translated as CSARWTALPVRSGELFF.

This clonotype was seen a handful of times. V is TRBV10-3 and J is TRBJ1-1; 11 bases are a match to TRBD1. Germline CDR1 and CDR2: ENHRY and SYGVKD. J gave up 5 bases and V 6 bases, and 2 bases lay outside the gene matches. The CDR3 runs to 13 residues. This CDR3 reads CAIRGQGVTEAFF. The CDR3 DNA reads TGTGCCATCAGGGGACAGGGGGTTACTGAAGCTTTCTTT.

The chain recombines TRBV6-2 or TRBV6-3 with TRBJ1-5, with 8 bases matching TRBD1. The CDR3 consists of 16 residues. V lost 5 bases, J lost 5 bases, and 11 bases stayed unmatched. Germline-derived CDR1 and CDR2 are MNHEY and SVGEGT. In DNA form, the CDR3 reads TGTGCCAGCAGTCCCGCGACAGGGGCCACCTATCAGCCCCAGCATTTT. It codes for CASSPATGATYQPQHF.

The rearrangement joins TRBV5-4 to TRBJ2-7, with 9 nucleotides matching TRBD2. This CDR3 spans 15 amino acids. The V gene end was trimmed by 0 bases and the J gene end by 3 bases; junction bases not matched to a gene: 4. Per the germline V gene, CDR1 is SGHNT and CDR2 is YYREEE (reference sequence). The chain's CDR3 is CASSLDSGSNYEQYF. CDR3 nucleotide sequence: TGTGCCAGCAGCTTGGATAGCGGGAGTAACTACGAGCAGTACTTC.

This clonotype was recorded at least ten times. The rearrangement joins TRBV20-1 to TRBJ1-1, with a weak D call TRBD1 (6 bases). V gave up 3 bases and J gave up 0 bases, with 11 bases separating them. Per the germline V gene, CDR1 is DFQATT and CDR2 is SNEGSKA (reference sequence). The CDR3 runs 14 residues. The CDR3 nucleotides read TGCAGTGCTAGTGTCAGGGGCCTGAACACTGAAGCTTTCTTT. Residues: CSASVRGLNTEAFF.

This clonotype was detected many times. The chain uses TRBV11-2 and TRBJ2-1; TRBD2 agrees at 10 bases. V lost 4 bases to trimming and J lost 7 bases; unmatched junction nucleotides: 10. The CDR3 loop spans 16 amino acids. Germline V CDR1 and CDR2: SGHAT, FQNNGV. The CDR3 sequence: CASSSPLAGVMNEQFF. The CDR3 nucleotides read TGTGCCAGCAGCTCACCTCTAGCGGGAGTAATGAATGAGCAGTTCTTC.

The V gene is TRBV3-1, the J gene TRBJ2-7; D remains ambiguous. Trimming shortened V by 7 bases and J by 2 bases, and 12 bases separated the two germline ends. This CDR3 contains 13 residues. Germline loops: CDR1 LGHDT, CDR2 YNNKEL (reference sequence). CDR3 nucleotide sequence: TGTGCCAGCAACCACGTGCGGACCTACGAGCAGTACTTC. Its translation: CASNHVRTYEQYF.

This clonotype has a count of ten or more. V usage is TRBV6-5 and J usage is TRBJ2-3, with 7 bases lining up with TRBD2. The CDR3 length is 16 residues. The V segment lost 2 bases and the J segment 5 bases; nucleotides outside the gene matches: 10. Germline V gives CDR1 MNHEY, CDR2 SVGAGI. The CDR3 is CASSYVGLAARDTQYF. The CDR3, as DNA: TGTGCCAGCAGTTACGTAGGGCTAGCGGCTAGAGATACGCAGTATTTT.

The chain is built from TRBV7-9 and TRBJ1-1; weak D call: TRBD1 (5 bases). V was cut by 5 bases and J by 0 bases, with 13 bases left in between. CDR1 is SEHNR, CDR2 FQNEAQ, per germline (reference sequence). The CDR3 is 15 amino acids. CDR3 sequence reads: CASSMPGTVNTEAFF. Written as DNA, the CDR3 is TGTGCCAGCAGCATGCCCGGGACGGTGAACACTGAAGCTTTCTTT.

The chain links TRBV20-1 to TRBJ2-7; D is unclear. Germline V gives CDR1 DFQATT, CDR2 SNEGSKA (reference sequence). Trimming removed 6 bases from V and 5 bases from J, with 8 bases in between. The CDR3 sequence is 10 residues long. CDR3: CSALRHEQYF. The DNA of the CDR3 is TGCAGTGCCCTCCGTCACGAGCAGTACTTC.

This clonotype was picked up a small number of times. The V and J genes are TRBV4-3 and TRBJ2-2; D perhaps matches TRBD2 (6 bases). CDR1 is LGHNA and CDR2 is YSLEER in the germline V gene. The ends were cut back, 0 bases at V and 6 bases at J, with 20 bases in the middle. The CDR3 runs to 18 residues. The CDR3 reads CASSQDSAASEDAGELFF. The DNA of the CDR3 is TGCGCCAGCAGCCAAGATTCCGCGGCTAGCGAGGACGCCGGGGAGCTGTTTTTT.

Ten or more counts support this clonotype. CDR3 region: CASSLGAGGINEQYF. DNA of the CDR3: TGTGCCAGCAGCTTAGGGGCGGGGGGAATCAACGAGCAGTACTTC. The J gene is TRBJ2-7, the V gene TRBV7-7, with 8 bases matching TRBD2. The CDR3 runs 15 residues. Germline-derived CDR1 and CDR2 are SSHAT and FNYEAQ (reference sequence). V lost 1 base to trimming and J lost 5 bases; unmatched junction nucleotides: 7. Based on the CDR3 plus reference TRBV7-7 and TRBJ2-7, the full variable domain is GAGVSQSPRYKVTKRGQDVTLRCDPISSHATLYWYQQALGQGPEFLTYFNYEAQPDKSGLPSDRFSAERPEGSISTLTIQRTEQRDSAMYRCASSLGAGGINEQYFGPGTRLTVT.

This clonotype was recorded many times. This sequence joins TRBV12-3 or TRBV12-4 and TRBJ2-5; 8 nucleotides align to TRBD1. With V trimmed by 6 bases and J by 1 base, 4 bases remained unmatched. The CDR3 consists of 14 residues. This chain's CDR3 is CASRRTGIQETQYF. The CDR3 DNA reads TGTGCCAGCAGAAGGACAGGGATCCAAGAGACCCAGTACTTC.

The rearrangement joins TRBV28 to TRBJ2-1; 8 nucleotides match TRBD2. V was pared by 8 bases and J by 10 bases, with 10 bases of the junction left unmatched. This CDR3 spans 13 amino acids. CDR1 MDHEN and CDR2 SYDVKM come from the germline V gene. The CDR3 sequence is CASGRGLVREQFF. The CDR3 coding sequence is TGTGCCAGCGGCCGGGGACTAGTACGGGAGCAGTTCTTC.

This clonotype was recorded many times. The V call is TRBV20-1, the J call TRBJ2-7; the match to TRBD2 covers 8 bases. The CDR3 contains 15 residues. Unmatched junction bases numbered 10, after V lost 3 bases and J lost 3 bases. Germline values: CDR1 DFQATT, CDR2 SNEGSKA (reference sequence). In nucleotides, the CDR3 is TGCAGTGCTAGGGATGCTAGCGGGCCCTTCTACGAGCAGTACTTC. Its translation: CSARDASGPFYEQYF.

The chain joins TRBV7-2 to TRBJ1-5; 7 bases are a match to TRBD1. The germline gives CDR1 SGHTA, CDR2 FQGNSA. This CDR3 is 14 amino acids long. V lost 7 bases and J lost 3; bases outside the gene matches: 6. The CDR3: CASNLQGHNQPQHF. In DNA, the CDR3 is TGTGCCAGCAACCTACAGGGGCACAATCAGCCCCAGCATTTT.

This sequence joins TRBV28 and TRBJ2-3, with D hard to call. V was trimmed by 4 bases and J by 6 bases, leaving 17 bases between them. Germline V gene lookup returns CDR1 MDHEN and CDR2 SYDVKM. The CDR3 consists of 15 residues. The CDR3 sequence: CASSSLGEGLDTQYF. The CDR3 coding sequence is TGTGCCAGCAGTTCACTCGGAGAAGGTTTGGATACGCAGTATTTT.

This clonotype was recorded at least ten times. CDR3 sequence: CASSQLTGPHNEKLFF. CDR3 nucleotides: TGCGCCAGCAGCCAGTTAACTGGACCGCATAATGAAAAACTGTTTTTT. The J gene is TRBJ1-4, the V gene TRBV4-3; D is uncertain. The germline CDR1 and CDR2 sequences are LGHNA and YSLEER. CDR3 length equals 16 residues. V was cut by 3 bases and J by 4 bases, with 15 bases left in between.

The genes are TRBV11-2 and TRBJ2-7, with 8 bases identical to TRBD2. J gave up 6 bases and V 4 bases, and 8 bases lay outside the gene matches. The CDR3 has 14 residues. Germline CDR1 SGHAT, CDR2 FQNNGV. Here the CDR3 DNA reads TGTGCCAGCAGCTACAACGGGGGGGGGCGCGAGCAGTACTTC. The encoded protein is CASSYNGGGREQYF.

In its sample, this clonotype was seen many times. This rearrangement joins TRBV5-1 to TRBJ2-7; 11 bases align to TRBD2. The CDR3 is made up of 16 amino acids. V shed 4 bases, J shed 0 bases, and the junction held 6 bases outside the gene matches. Germline CDR1 reads SGHRS; CDR2 reads YFSETQ. The CDR3 region has the DNA TGCGCCAGCAGCCGGGGGGGACTAGCGGACTCCTACGAGCAGTACTTC. Its protein product is CASSRGGLADSYEQYF.

This clonotype has a count of ten or more. The chain employs TRBV7-9 and TRBJ1-3; a weak D match, TRBD1 (6 bases). V lost 5 bases and J lost 0, with 14 bases in between. Germline lookup yields CDR1 SEHNR and CDR2 FQNEAQ (reference sequence). The CDR3 extends over 16 amino acids. The CDR3, as DNA: TGTGCCAGCAGCGCCGACACAGGGAACTCTGGAAACACCATATATTTT. It codes for CASSADTGNSGNTIYF.

V and J are TRBV19 and TRBJ2-3; D may be TRBD1 or TRBD2 (6 bases each). Germline V CDR1 and CDR2: LNHDA, SQIVND (reference sequence). Trimming shortened V by 8 bases and J by 4 bases, and 19 bases separated the two germline ends. The CDR3 has 15 residues. CDR3: CASAVAEGEADTQYF. For the CDR3, the DNA is TGTGCCAGTGCGGTAGCGGAGGGGGAGGCAGATACGCAGTATTTT.

This clonotype was observed once. V usage is TRBV11-2 and J usage is TRBJ2-1; D is ambiguous. Trimming shortened V by 2 bases and J by 0 bases, and 14 bases separated the two germline ends. CDR1 SGHAT and CDR2 FQNNGV come from the germline V gene. The length of the CDR3 is 17 residues. The CDR3 sequence is CASSLRPAPSSYNEQFF. CDR3 DNA sequence: TGTGCCAGCAGCTTAAGACCAGCGCCCAGCTCCTACAATGAGCAGTTCTTC.

This clonotype was counted many times. The V call is TRBV2, the J call TRBJ1-1; 9 positions agree with TRBD1. J was trimmed by 1 base and V by 6 bases; bases with no gene match: 12. The CDR3 length is 17 residues. Germline-derived CDR1 and CDR2 are SNHLY and FYNNEI. DNA of the CDR3: TGTGCCAGCAGGGGCAGGGACAGGGTGGCGTCGAACACTGAAGCTTTCTTT. Translation gives CASRGRDRVASNTEAFF.

This clonotype was counted many times. The J gene is TRBJ1-1, the V gene TRBV5-1, with D perhaps TRBD1 (6 bases). Trimming took 0 bases from V and 6 from J, leaving 15 bases between them. Looked up from germline, CDR1 is SGHRS and CDR2 is YFSETQ. The CDR3 is 15 residues long. This chain's CDR3 is CASSLGTAGSAEAFF. The CDR3 coding sequence is TGCGCCAGCAGCTTGGGGACAGCCGGAAGCGCTGAAGCTTTCTTT.

This clonotype was found many times. The chain carries TRBV28 and TRBJ2-7; TRBD1 agrees at 9 bases. The CDR3 sequence is 17 residues long. The ends lost 5 bases at V and 2 bases at J; junction bases unmatched: 13. Germline loops: CDR1 MDHEN, CDR2 SYDVKM. The CDR3 reads CASSTAGQGLPPYEQYF. In DNA form, the CDR3 reads TGTGCCAGCAGTACCGCGGGACAGGGACTGCCACCCTACGAGCAGTACTTC.

This clonotype was seen repeatedly, ten times or more. V is TRBV12-3 or TRBV12-4 and J is TRBJ2-7; 11 nucleotides agree with TRBD2. This CDR3 comprises 16 residues. V trimming: 7 bases; J trimming: 0 bases; junction bases outside the gene matches: 8. CDR3: CASTGGTSGGSYEQYF. In nucleotides, the CDR3 is TGTGCCAGCACCGGGGGTACTAGCGGGGGCTCCTACGAGCAGTACTTC.

This clonotype was observed a handful of times. This chain uses TRBV28 with TRBJ1-3; D remains unclear. In germline, CDR1 is MDHEN, CDR2 SYDVKM. This CDR3 comprises 16 residues. Trimming cost V 2 bases and J 0 bases, with 11 bases left between them. This CDR3 reads CASSLIGSLSGNTIYF. Here the CDR3 DNA reads TGTGCCAGCAGTTTAATAGGGTCCCTCTCTGGAAACACCATATATTTT.

This clonotype has ten or more counts. The rearrangement uses TRBV2 and TRBJ2-1, with D tentatively TRBD1 (6 bases). Deletions cut 10 bases from V and 2 bases from J, with 12 bases between. The CDR3 contains 13 residues. Germline values: CDR1 SNHLY, CDR2 FYNNEI. Here the CDR3 DNA reads TGTGCCACGACAGGATCGGCCTACAATGAGCAGTTCTTC. Encoded protein: CATTGSAYNEQFF.